The T cell receptor beta chain under discussion was sequenced for a study of T-cell reconstitution after alpha-beta-depleted transplantation in children. The authors prepared the TCRbeta library with unique molecular identifiers. TCRdb reanalysed the PCR reads using MiXCR and keeps one entry per CDR3 protein. The sample consists of about 540,000 distinct CDR3 sequences, about 16% of them appearing once. V dropped 6 bases and J dropped 7; count of bases not matched to a gene: 5. Germline V gene sequence: CDR1 MNHNS, CDR2 SASEGT. The CDR3 runs to 14 residues. The sequence came from a human donor who donated a stem cell graft to a child with acute lymphoblastic leukemia. The sample consisted of PBMCs from the stem cell graft donor, taken from the stem cell graft. This rearrangement joins TRBV6-1 to TRBJ1-5; 11 bases agree with TRBD1. The CDR3 is CASRPDRGPQPQHF. CDR3 coding DNA: TGTGCCAGCAGACCGGACAGGGGGCCACAGCCCCAGCATTTT.